This T cell receptor beta chain emerged from a study of identical twins. Unique molecular identifiers were in the cDNA, with template-switch universal primer binding. Each CDR3 protein gets one entry after TCRdb re-called the 5' RACE reads with MiXCR. The sample records nearly 900,000 distinct CDR3 sequences, roughly an eighth being singletons. This clonotype was counted between two and nine times. The CDR3 is 18 residues long. V lost 0 bases, J lost 6 bases, and 19 bases stayed unmatched. The V gene's germline CDR1 is DFQATT and CDR2 SNEGSKA (reference sequence). These data were also filed under a second study, of yellow fever vaccine responses in identical twins.

The rearrangement links TRBV20-1 to TRBJ1-2, with 7 bases aligning to TRBD1. Source material: PBMCs. This receptor was obtained from a woman between 18 and 30 years old in good health. The CDR3 DNA reads TGCAGTGCTAGAGATATCCAGGGGGGAACCTACGGGCCCCATGGCTACACCTTC. It encodes CSARDIQGGTYGPHGYTF.